This T cell receptor beta chain appears in the sequencing data of a study of T-cell memory formation after mild COVID-19 (dated by TCRdb to 2020 to 2022). As for the study more broadly: TCR sequence clusters from the two donors were found to be largely donor specific. In two donors, T-cell clones that expanded and contracted after mild COVID-19 were followed by sequencing TCRalpha and TCRbeta repertoires longitudinally. Two young, previously healthy adult volunteers made up the cohort, one male and one female. Broader findings and caveats from the paper: The study included only a couple of mild cases, and larger cohorts that include severe cases with pre-infection samples were judged to be necessary. Contracting CD4+ clones were found mainly in CM and EM memory subsets, while CD8+ clones were enriched in EMRA. Some responding clones were found in pre-infection memory, which suggests that pre-existing cross-reactive memory T cells took part in the SARS-CoV-2 response. SARS-CoV-2 specificity of the second-wave clones peaking on day 37 was not confirmed. From day 15 to 85, contracting clones showed balanced CD4/CD8 phenotypes, whereas a second wave of clones that expanded from day 15 to 37 leaned towards CD4+.

As concerns this clonotype: The target of this receptor is not known. Base qualities are not provided; no much larger clone lies one nucleotide away.

According to the germline V gene, CDR1 reads SGHDN and CDR2 reads FVKESK. Trimming at the junction amounts to 6 bases on V and 8 bases on J, and the germline ends lie 16 bases apart. Counted from cysteine to phenylalanine, this CDR3 has 13 amino acids. The CDR3 DNA has 39 bases and is translated from base 1. Sequenced on an Illumina NovaSeq 6000. cDNA libraries for TCRalpha and TCRbeta were prepared by 5'RACE using constant-segment primers, with sample barcodes and unique molecular identifiers added. Trizol reagent was used to extract RNA from every sample. Libraries were amplified in two PCR steps, with a second sample barcode and Illumina TruSeq adapters added in the second step. Sequencing of libraries was performed on an Illumina NovaSeq with 2 x 150 bp paired-end reads. Under the source paper's analysis protocol: With migec v1.2.7, reads were demultiplexed and then collapsed into UMI-guided consensus sequences. Using mixcr v2.1.11, UMI consensuses were aligned to TRA and TRB V and J templates and then assembled into clonotypes. Expanded or contracted clonotypes were those called significant by both edgeR and NoisET, with noise models trained on biological replicates. For edgeR calls, the thresholds were a false discovery rate-adjusted p below 0.01 and a log2 fold-change of 1. PCA with hierarchical clustering of max-normalized trajectories of the 1000 most abundant clonotypes was used as exploratory dynamics analysis. Separately sequenced CD4+ and CD8+ repertoires were used to assign a CD4 or CD8 phenotype to each responding clone. Using fastp at Q25 and MiXCR, TCRdb reprocessed the public reads and kept productive beta chains. When rows share a CDR3 protein, they turn into one entry using the most common DNA and genes. The V and J calls and clone size are TCRdb's, not the authors'. The sample table records fewer than 700,000 distinct CDR3 sequences; approximately 18% of these occur just once. Around 12% of the sample lies in the top ten.

Ficoll-Paque density gradient centrifugation was the method used to isolate PBMCs. The clonotype comes from an adult woman who had mild COVID-19 (a few samples of this study predate the infection). The sample titles of this study are shuffled in the database, so cell type and time point are left out; the donor was told from shared clones. The rearranged chain carries TRBV14 and TRBJ1-1; TRBD1 might be the D gene, on 5 matching bases. Sequenced sample: PBMCs or a T cell subset sorted from them (not recorded which). The CDR3 protein is CASREWDGLEAFF. The sequence in DNA is TGTGCCAGCAGAGAATGGGACGGATTGGAAGCTTTCTTT. The CDR3 plus the reference TRBV14 and TRBJ1-1 genes for the other parts give the full variable domain: EAGVTQFPSHSVIEKGQTVTLRCDPISGHDNLYWYRRVMGKEIKFLLHFVKESKQDESGMPNNRFLAERTGGTYSTLKVQPAELEDSGVYFCASREWDGLEAFFGQGTRLTVV.